What follows are 23 T cell receptor beta chains derived from one specimen sequenced in a study of cytomegalovirus exposure and HLA in healthy donors. This PCR relied on a set of 60 Vbeta primers and 13 Jbeta primers. Using immunoSEQ multiplex PCR, the repertoire was profiled, and TCRdb retains in-frame clones only, with some absent. The sample yields approximately 110,000 clones, less than 80% seen once. Sequenced material: PBMCs. All receptors derive from a man aged 45 to 65 in good health and CMV-seronegative.

The CDR3 loop is CASSLRDRGAYEQYV. The CDR3 nucleotides read TGTGCCAGCAGCTTGCGGGACAGGGGGGCCTACGAGCAGTACGTC. The chain recombines TRBV5-6 with TRBJ2-7, with 11 nucleotides matching TRBD1. Germline V gene lookup returns CDR1 SGHDT and CDR2 YYEEEE. This CDR3 is built from 15 residues. V shed 1 base and J 2 bases; nucleotides not matched to a gene: 2.

The rearrangement joins TRBV6-4 to TRBJ2-3; 10 nucleotides agree with TRBD2. Germline V gives CDR1 MRHNA, CDR2 SNTAGT. This CDR3 contains 15 residues. V was pared by 2 bases and J by 1 base, with 0 bases of the junction left unmatched. The CDR3 reads CASSDGTSGTDTQYF. As DNA, the CDR3 is TGTGCCAGCAGTGACGGGACTAGCGGCACAGATACGCAGTATTTT.

J is TRBJ1-1 and V is TRBV11-2, with D tentatively TRBD1 (5 bases). Germline V gene data show CDR1 as SGHAT and CDR2 as FQNNGV. CDR3 length: 14 amino acids. The V gene lost 5 bases and the J gene lost 5 bases, with 15 bases spanning the gap. CDR3 loop: CASSASPGGTEAFF. For the CDR3, the DNA is TGTGCCAGCAGCGCCTCCCCTGGGGGGACTGAAGCTTTCTTT. Together with reference TRBV11-2 and TRBJ1-1, the CDR3 gives the full variable domain: EAGVAQSPRYKIIEKRQSVAFWCNPISGHATLYWYQQILGQGPKLLIQFQNNGVVDDSQLPKDRFSAERLKGVDSTLKIQPAKLEDSAVYLCASSASPGGTEAFFGQGTRLTVV.

The chain couples TRBV19 to TRBJ2-7; possibly TRBD2 for D (5 bases). Germline V gene lookup returns CDR1 LNHDA and CDR2 SQIVND (reference sequence). The CDR3 loop spans 16 amino acids. Trimming took 4 bases from V and 3 from J, leaving 19 bases between them. CDR3 sequence reads: CASSRAGNPPSYEQYF. The CDR3 nucleotides are TGTGCCAGTAGTAGGGCCGGGAACCCTCCCAGCTACGAGCAGTACTTC.

The V gene is TRBV19, the J gene TRBJ2-3; 7 nucleotides match TRBD1. CDR1 and CDR2 from the germline V gene are LNHDA and SQIVND (reference sequence). The CDR3 is made up of 14 amino acids. The J segment lost 3 bases and the V segment lost 9 bases, leaving 9 bases of the junction unmatched. CDR3 amino acids: CASAQGVGTDTQYF. The CDR3 DNA is TGTGCCAGCGCCCAGGGGGTCGGGACAGATACGCAGTATTTT.

The chain carries TRBV6-5 and TRBJ1-1; D is perhaps TRBD1 (5 bases). The germline gives CDR1 MNHEY, CDR2 SVGAGI. Trimming cost V 0 bases and J 12 bases, with 23 bases left between them. The CDR3 runs 16 residues. The CDR3 is CASSYSISRGGLVTFF. DNA for the CDR3: TGTGCCAGCAGTTACTCGATAAGTAGGGGCGGTCTTGTAACTTTCTTT.

The chain couples TRBV6-5 to TRBJ2-3; unclear D gene. The germline gives CDR1 MNHEY, CDR2 SVGAGI. The length of the CDR3 is 15 residues. Between the trimmed V and J ends, which lost 5 bases and 0 bases, there was a span of 12 bases. As DNA, the CDR3 is TGTGCCAGCAGTCCTACTCAAGCGAGCACAGATACGCAGTATTTT. Residues: CASSPTQASTDTQYF.

This clone occurred a few times. V and J are TRBV5-1 and TRBJ2-5, with 12 nucleotides matching TRBD2. The germline V gene encodes CDR1 SGHRS and CDR2 YFSETQ. Trimming removed 4 bases from V and 5 bases from J; junction bases left unmatched: 6. CDR3 length equals 15 residues. In nucleotides, the CDR3 is TGCGCCAGCAGCATCGGACTAGCGGGGTCTGAGACCCAGTACTTC. It specifies CASSIGLAGSETQYF.

The chain couples TRBV20-1 to TRBJ1-1; no clear D. The CDR3 sequence is 11 residues long. V was trimmed by 8 bases and J by 3 bases, leaving 10 bases between them. CDR1 is DFQATT and CDR2 is SNEGSKA in the germline V gene (reference sequence). The chain's CDR3 is CSPEAHTEAFF. In DNA form, the CDR3 reads TGCAGTCCCGAGGCCCACACTGAAGCTTTCTTT.

This clone was seen only once. This chain connects TRBV6-5 to TRBJ1-3; D is uncertain. Trimming took 0 bases from V and 4 from J, leaving 4 bases between them. The CDR3 consists of 13 residues. Germline V lookup: CDR1 MNHEY, CDR2 SVGAGI. DNA of the CDR3: TGTGCCAGCAGTTACTCCCCGGGAAACACCATATATTTT. This sequence encodes CASSYSPGNTIYF.

The chain uses TRBV4-1 and TRBJ1-1; 7 bases map to TRBD1. Germline lookup yields CDR1 MGHRA and CDR2 YSYEKL. This CDR3 is built from 14 residues. The ends lost 0 bases at V and 11 bases at J; junction bases unmatched: 9. CDR3 sequence: CASSQEQGWAGAFF. The CDR3 coding sequence is TGCGCCAGCAGCCAAGAACAGGGGTGGGCTGGGGCTTTCTTT.

This clone is a singleton in its sample. The sample carries other DNA sequences with the same CDR3. The CDR3 DNA follows: TGTGCCAGTCGCGGACTAGCGGGGGGTCAAGAGACCCAGTACTTC. This codes for CASRGLAGGQETQYF. The rearrangement uses TRBV19 and TRBJ2-5; the match to TRBD2 covers 14 bases. CDR1 and CDR2 from the germline V gene are LNHDA and SQIVND (reference sequence). The CDR3 has 15 residues. Trimming at V came to 8 bases and at J to 2 bases, leaving 4 bases not matched to a gene.

This clone came up once. The chain carries TRBV11-2 and TRBJ2-7; TRBD1 might be the D (6 bases). CDR1 SGHAT and CDR2 FQNNGV come from the germline V gene. Trimming took 1 base from V and 5 from J, leaving 18 bases between them. The CDR3 spans 16 residues. CDR3: CASSLVAVRGLHEQYF. CDR3 nucleotides: TGTGCCAGCAGCTTAGTGGCGGTCAGGGGATTGCACGAGCAGTACTTC.

This clone was detected once. V is TRBV11-2 and J is TRBJ2-7; TRBD1 agrees at 9 bases. After removal of 4 bases from V and 0 bases from J, the junction contained 7 bases not matched to a gene. The CDR3 is made up of 16 amino acids. Germline V gives CDR1 SGHAT, CDR2 FQNNGV. The DNA for the CDR3 is TGTGCCAGCAGCTCTCTAAGACAGGGGGGCTCCTACGAGCAGTACTTC. Its protein is CASSSLRQGGSYEQYF.

This clone has just a few counts. The gene calls are TRBV2 and TRBJ1-2; D might be TRBD1 (5 bases). The CDR3 loop spans 17 amino acids. V was clipped by 1 base and J by 4 bases, with 19 bases between them. Germline lookup yields CDR1 SNHLY and CDR2 FYNNEI. The CDR3 is CASSEEGGGGTVYGYTF. For the CDR3, the DNA is TGTGCCAGCAGTGAAGAGGGTGGGGGGGGAACAGTCTATGGCTACACCTTC. The whole variable domain, filled in from reference TRBV2 and TRBJ1-2, reads EPEVTQTPSHQVTQMGQEVILRCVPISNHLYFYWYRQILGQKVEFLVSFYNNEISEKSEIFDDQFSVERPDGSNFTLKIRSTKLEDSAMYFCASSEEGGGGTVYGYTFGSGTRLTVV.

The chain carries TRBV2 and TRBJ2-5; the D gene is possibly TRBD2 (5 bases). Per the germline V gene, CDR1 is SNHLY and CDR2 is FYNNEI. This CDR3 spans 12 amino acids. The V and J ends lost 4 bases and 3 bases respectively, with 6 bases between them. CDR3 amino acids: CASSVGKETQYF. DNA for the CDR3: TGTGCCAGCAGTGTCGGGAAAGAGACCCAGTACTTC.

The V call is TRBV7-9, the J call TRBJ2-1; possibly TRBD1 for D (6 bases). Germline V gene sequence: CDR1 SEHNR, CDR2 FQNEAQ (reference sequence). The germline V and J ends were trimmed by 0 bases and 10 bases, with 13 bases remaining between them. CDR3 length: 14 residues. The chain's CDR3 is CASSLARQGSEQFF. CDR3 nucleotides: TGTGCCAGCAGCTTAGCTAGGCAGGGGAGCGAGCAGTTCTTC.

V usage is TRBV4-2 and J usage is TRBJ1-6; D unclear. V was cut by 1 base and J by 10 bases, with 5 bases left in between. Germline V gives CDR1 LGHNA, CDR2 YNFKEQ. This CDR3 has 12 amino acids. In DNA form, the CDR3 reads TGTGCCAGCAGCCAAGTTTCATCACCCCTCCACTTT. Translated, it gives CASSQVSSPLHF.

The genes are TRBV7-2 and TRBJ1-6; perhaps TRBD1 as D (5 bases). The CDR3 sequence is 12 residues long. The V end was cut by 5 bases, the J end by 14 bases, with 13 bases between. Germline CDR1 and CDR2: SGHTA and FQGNSA. The CDR3 here is CASSPAGRSLHF. For the CDR3, the DNA is TGTGCCAGCAGCCCGGCGGGGCGATCCCTCCACTTT. The entire variable domain, with the rest obtained from reference TRBV7-2 and TRBJ1-6, is as follows: GAGVSQSPSNKVTEKGKDVELRCDPISGHTALYWYRQSLGQGLEFLIYFQGNSAPDKSGLPSDRFSAERTGGSVSTLTIQRTQQEDSAVYLCASSPAGRSLHFGNGTRLTVT.

The chain joins TRBV28 to TRBJ1-4, with 10 bases identical to TRBD1. With V trimmed by 5 bases and J by 6 bases, 3 bases remained unmatched. The CDR3 contains 14 residues. Germline values: CDR1 MDHEN, CDR2 SYDVKM. The CDR3 coding sequence is TGTGCCAGCAGTGGGACAGGGGATGATGAAAAACTGTTTTTT. This encodes CASSGTGDDEKLFF.

The chain recombines TRBV27 with TRBJ1-6; the match to TRBD1 covers 10 bases. The CDR3 loop spans 16 amino acids. The ends lost 6 bases at V and 8 bases at J; junction bases unmatched: 10. CDR1 and CDR2 (germline): MNHEY, SMNVEV (reference sequence). The CDR3 here is CASRGGSGTGDSPLHF. The CDR3 DNA follows: TGTGCCAGCAGGGGGGGATCTGGGACAGGGGATTCACCCCTCCACTTT.

The CDR3 bases are TGCAGCGTGGCGCAGGGGGAGCAGTTCTTC. Protein sequence: CSVAQGEQFF. V usage is TRBV29-1 and J usage is TRBJ2-1; possible D gene TRBD1, 6 bases. The CDR3 consists of 10 residues. The germline CDR1 and CDR2 sequences are SQVTM and ANQGSEA. Trimming shortened V by 6 bases and J by 10 bases, and 10 bases separated the two germline ends.

The genes are TRBV6-1 and TRBJ2-1; D possibly corresponds to TRBD1 (5 bases). This CDR3 is 13 amino acids long. The V end was cut by 6 bases, the J end by 5 bases, with 11 bases between. CDR1 MNHNS and CDR2 SASEGT come from the germline V gene. The CDR3 nucleotides read TGTGCCAGCAGCCTAGACAGCAACAATGAGCAGTTCTTC. This codes for CASSLDSNNEQFF.